The 10 T cell receptor beta chains in this list originate from one sample, sequenced in a study of T cells after posttransplantation cyclophosphamide. Only in-frame clones appear in the TCRdb table, and some are missing; sequencing was by immunoSEQ multiplex PCR. The sample shows about 2,600 clones, 55% to 75% of them seen only once. Busulfan-fludarabine conditioning, marrow transplant, and cyclophosphamide on days +3 and +4 were administered. The sequences come from PBMCs, collected 30 days after allogeneic stem cell transplant with posttransplant cyclophosphamide. All receptors derive from a female patient aged 50 to 60 who received an allogeneic stem cell transplant from a related donor, was CMV-positive, and had no GVHD. Part of the T cells may come from the graft donor.

This clone is categorized as medium-sized. This chain connects TRBV27 to TRBJ1-2; TRBD1 matches 9 bases. Trimming cost V 6 bases and J 4 bases; bases outside gene matches: 3. Per the germline V gene, CDR1 is MNHEY and CDR2 is SMNVEV (reference sequence). The CDR3 sequence is 13 residues long. The CDR3 region is CASRDRGVYGYTF. CDR3 DNA: TGTGCCAGCAGGGACAGGGGAGTCTATGGCTACACCTTC.

The CDR3 DNA sequence: TGCAGCGTACCGTTAGCGTTTCAGGAGACCCAGTACTTC. Translated: CSVPLAFQETQYF. The rearrangement links TRBV29-1 to TRBJ2-5, with D possibly being TRBD2 (5 bases). Deletions cut 6 bases from V and 5 bases from J, with 16 bases between. The CDR3 consists of 13 residues. Per the germline V gene, CDR1 is SQVTM and CDR2 is ANQGSEA.

Of note for this clone: Being one base from a much bigger clone, this may be a read error. The chain links TRBV25-1 to TRBJ1-3; D is undetermined. Germline-derived CDR1 and CDR2 are MGHDK and SYGVNS. This CDR3 is 14 amino acids long. V dropped 1 base and J dropped 2 bases, with 6 bases sitting between them. The DNA of the CDR3 is TGTGCCAGCAGTGAATTGAGCCCTGGAAACACCATATATTTT. It codes for CASSELSPGNTIYF.

This clone was observed a handful of times. The V gene is TRBV5-1, the J gene TRBJ2-7; 12 bases map to TRBD2. The V gene end was trimmed by 5 bases and the J gene end by 4 bases; junction bases not matched to a gene: 4. The CDR3 consists of 14 residues. Germline lookup yields CDR1 SGHRS and CDR2 YFSETQ. The CDR3 is CASSGTSGRYEQYF. Here the CDR3 DNA reads TGCGCCAGCAGTGGAACTAGCGGGAGGTACGAGCAGTACTTC. Combining the CDR3 with reference TRBV5-1 and TRBJ2-7 gives the whole variable domain KAGVTQTPRYLIKTRGQQVTLSCSPISGHRSVSWYQQTPGQGLQFLFEYFSETQRNKGNFPGRFSGRQFSNSRSEMNVSTLELGDSALYLCASSGTSGRYEQYFGPGTRLTVT.

Judged by abundance, this clone is medium-sized. The chain has TRBV15 and TRBJ2-3; TRBD2 is a possible D gene (6 bases). CDR1 and CDR2 (germline): LNHNV, YYDKDF (reference sequence). With 8 bases removed from V and 3 bases from J, the gap between germline ends came to 15 bases. The CDR3 totals 14 residues. CDR3 DNA: TGTGCCACCGGAAATTGGGGAGGAACAGATACGCAGTATTTT. Translated, it gives CATGNWGGTDTQYF.

By share, this clone ranks as medium-sized. The J gene is TRBJ2-7, the V gene TRBV7-8, with 9 bases lining up with TRBD2. The ends lost 5 bases at V and 2 bases at J; junction bases unmatched: 4. Germline V CDR1 and CDR2: SGHVS, FQNEAQ. The CDR3 length is 14 residues. The CDR3 is CASSQSGGTYEQYF. The CDR3 DNA is TGTGCCAGCAGCCAGAGCGGGGGGACCTACGAGCAGTACTTC.

In this sample, this clone turned up once. V and J are TRBV6-1 and TRBJ1-1, with D maybe TRBD1 (5 bases). V lost 2 bases to trimming and J lost 7 bases, with 14 bases between them. The CDR3 is made up of 14 amino acids. Germline lookup yields CDR1 MNHNS and CDR2 SASEGT. The CDR3 DNA reads TGTGCCAGCAGTGAAATCATGGACACCGATGAAGCTTTCTTT. Translation gives CASSEIMDTDEAFF.

This clone was observed a handful of times. Written as DNA, the CDR3 is TGTGCCAGTTTAGACAGGAGCTCCTACGAGCAGTACTTC. It encodes CASLDRSSYEQYF. This sequence joins TRBV19 and TRBJ2-7, with D tentatively TRBD1 (6 bases). V was pared by 8 bases and J by 0 bases, with 11 bases between. Per the germline V gene, CDR1 is LNHDA and CDR2 is SQIVND (reference sequence). This CDR3 is 13 amino acids long. The full variable domain, its missing parts supplied by reference TRBV19 and TRBJ2-7, is DGGITQSPKYLFRKEGQNVTLSCEQNLNHDAMYWYRQDPGQGLRLIYYSQIVNDFQKGDIAEGYSVSREKKESFPLTVTSAQKNPTAFYLCASLDRSSYEQYFGPGTRLTVT.

The chain recombines TRBV7-2 with TRBJ1-2, with D possibly TRBD1 on 5 matching bases. Germline lookup yields CDR1 SGHTA and CDR2 FQGNSA. This CDR3 region has 14 residues. The V end was cut by 1 base, the J end by 2 bases, with 8 bases between. As DNA, the CDR3 is TGTGCCAGCAGCTTAGTCGGGGGAAACTATGGCTACACCTTC. It codes for CASSLVGGNYGYTF.

A few counts support this clone. V usage is TRBV6-1 and J usage is TRBJ2-5, with D maybe TRBD2 (7 bases). The germline V and J ends were trimmed by 3 bases and 4 bases, with 12 bases remaining between them. CDR3 length: 14 residues. Germline CDR1 MNHNS, CDR2 SASEGT. CDR3 protein: CASSDGGGLETQYF. CDR3 sequence (DNA): TGTGCCAGCAGTGATGGGGGGGGCTTAGAGACCCAGTACTTC.